The following is a TCR beta chain sequence with its context. TCRdb itself ran the 5' RACE reads through MiXCR, one entry per CDR3 protein. The sample lists hundreds of thousands of distinct CDR3 sequences, about 12% occurring once. This sample is drawn from a study of T cells after yellow fever vaccination. The V and J ends lost 9 bases and 6 bases, in that order; junction bases with no gene match: 16. The V gene's germline CDR1 is SGHTA and CDR2 FQGNSA. The CDR3 is made up of 17 amino acids. The rearrangement joins TRBV7-2 to TRBJ2-2, with 10 positions matching TRBD2. Sequenced material: PBMCs, taken on the day of the yellow fever booster vaccination. This clonotype was obtained from a man aged 25 to 40 who received the YFV17D yellow fever vaccine. CDR3 amino acids: CASALAGSPMRSGELFF. As DNA, the CDR3 is TGTGCCAGTGCACTAGCGGGATCACCGATGAGGTCCGGGGAGCTGTTTTTT.